These 27 T cell receptor beta chains share one sample of origin, sequenced in a study of blood T cell repertoires in COVID-19. TCRdb keeps only in-frame clones here, not all; method: immunoSEQ multiplex PCR. Altogether about 100,000 clones are present, about four fifths being singletons, with the ten largest covering 15% to 20%. Source material: peripheral blood. The receptors derive from a woman aged 80 or over with active or convalescent COVID-19.

This clone came up many times. The chain joins TRBV12-5 to TRBJ1-2; D unclear. The CDR3 runs to 15 residues. Germline CDR1 and CDR2: LGHNT and FRNRAP. This CDR3 is CATKWATEENYGYTF. The CDR3 DNA is TGTGCAACAAAGTGGGCTACCGAAGAGAACTATGGCTACACCTTC. Looking up the rest from reference TRBV12-5 and TRBJ1-2 gives the full variable domain: DARVTQTPRHKVTEMGQEVTMRCQPILGHNTVFWYRQTMMQGLELLAYFRNRAPLDDSGMPKDRFSAEMPDATLATLKIQPSEPRDSAVYFCATKWATEENYGYTFGSGTRLTVV.

The chain employs TRBV5-6 and TRBJ2-7, with TRBD2 matching 11 bases. Unmatched junction bases numbered 11, after V lost 4 bases and J lost 5 bases. CDR1 is SGHDT, CDR2 YYEEEE, per germline. The CDR3 has 16 residues. The CDR3 region is CASSPRPLAGDHEQYF. The CDR3 DNA follows: TGTGCCAGCAGCCCCCGACCACTAGCGGGAGACCACGAGCAGTACTTC. The whole variable domain, remainder taken from reference TRBV5-6 and TRBJ2-7, is DAGVTQSPTHLIKTRGQQVTLRCSPKSGHDTVSWYQQALGQGPQFIFQYYEEEERQRGNFPDRFSGHQFPNYSSELNVNALLLGDSALYLCASSPRPLAGDHEQYFGPGTRLTVT.

The J gene is TRBJ2-3, the V gene TRBV5-8; tentatively, D is TRBD1 (6 bases). V lost 3 bases to trimming and J lost 2 bases, with 13 bases between them. The CDR3 is made up of 15 amino acids. The germline gives CDR1 SGHTS, CDR2 YDEGEE. CDR3 DNA: TGTGCCAGCAGCTGGGGGCCAGGGAACACAGATACGCAGTATTTT. Translating it yields CASSWGPGNTDTQYF.

The genes are TRBV7-2 and TRBJ2-5; the match to TRBD2 covers 7 bases. With V trimmed by 6 bases and J by 1 base, 2 bases remained unmatched. This CDR3 has 13 amino acids. The germline V gene has CDR1 SGHTA and CDR2 FQGNSA. CDR3 in DNA: TGTGCCAGCAGTCCGGGGGGCCAAGAGACCCAGTACTTC. As protein: CASSPGGQETQYF.

CDR3 protein: CASSHTGGREKLFF. The CDR3 DNA reads as TGTGCCAGCAGTCATACAGGGGGCCGCGAAAAACTGTTTTTT. The chain couples TRBV28 to TRBJ1-4; 9 bases fit TRBD1. The CDR3 length is 14 residues. Per the germline V gene, CDR1 is MDHEN and CDR2 is SYDVKM. V trimming: 5 bases; J trimming: 8 bases; junction bases outside the gene matches: 6.

The rearrangement uses TRBV5-6 and TRBJ2-3; 11 nucleotides line up with TRBD2. The CDR3 spans 17 residues. Per the germline V gene, CDR1 is SGHDT and CDR2 is YYEEEE. The V gene end was trimmed by 1 base and the J gene end by 2 bases; junction bases not matched to a gene: 6. CDR3 nucleotide sequence: TGTGCCAGCAGCTTGTCCTTAGCGGGAGGGCTCACAGATACGCAGTATTTT. The encoded protein is CASSLSLAGGLTDTQYF. Full variable domain (outside the CDR3, taken from reference TRBV5-6 and TRBJ2-3): DAGVTQSPTHLIKTRGQQVTLRCSPKSGHDTVSWYQQALGQGPQFIFQYYEEEERQRGNFPDRFSGHQFPNYSSELNVNALLLGDSALYLCASSLSLAGGLTDTQYFGPGTRLTVL.

Comments on this clone: The junction differs from germline at one of its ends, possibly a read error. The chain has TRBV5-1 and TRBJ2-7, with TRBD2 matching 10 bases. Germline values: CDR1 SGHRS, CDR2 YFSETQ. The CDR3 has 15 residues. DNA of the CDR3: TGTGCCAGCAGCCTGAGTAGCGGGAGGAGCTACGAGCAGTACTTC. It yields the protein CASSLSSGRSYEQYF.

The J gene is TRBJ2-7, the V gene TRBV10-3; D perhaps matches TRBD2 (6 bases). Germline V CDR1 and CDR2: ENHRY, SYGVKD. The length of the CDR3 is 12 residues. Trimming cost V 11 bases and J 6 bases, with 17 bases left between them. DNA of the CDR3: TGTGCCGTCCAGGGAGGTAAGGTCGAGCAGTACTTC. This encodes CAVQGGKVEQYF.

The chain is built from TRBV11-1 and TRBJ2-3; D is uncertain. V was trimmed by 2 bases and J by 6 bases, leaving 18 bases between them. The CDR3 consists of 16 residues. Germline lookup yields CDR1 SGHAT and CDR2 FQDESV (reference sequence). In DNA, the CDR3 is TGTGCCAGCAGCTTAAGTGCCGCTCACTCAGGTGATACGCAGTATTTT. This gives the protein CASSLSAAHSGDTQYF.

The CDR3 here is CASSSLKGDEQFF. The DNA of the CDR3 is TGTGCCAGCAGCTCCCTCAAGGGGGATGAGCAGTTCTTC. This chain links TRBV7-3 with TRBJ2-1; D is possibly TRBD1 (6 bases). This CDR3 spans 13 amino acids. Germline V lookup: CDR1 SGHTA, CDR2 FQGTGA. Deletions cut 4 bases from V and 8 bases from J, with 12 bases between.

Points on this clone: Its ends do not fully match the called genes, so a read error is possible. The chain links TRBV5-1 to TRBJ2-1, with 9 bases identical to TRBD2. CDR1 SGHRS and CDR2 YFSETQ come from the germline V gene. The CDR3 has 16 residues. The CDR3 sequence is CASSLVASGTYNEQFF. In DNA, the CDR3 is TGTGCCAGCAGCTTGGTGGCTAGCGGGACCTACAATGAGCAGTTCTTC.

The CDR3 nucleotides are TGTGCCAGCTTAGGTAGCGGGGGGGAGAACACCGGGGAGCTGTTTTTT. This sequence encodes CASLGSGGENTGELFF. V is TRBV27 and J is TRBJ2-2; 11 nucleotides align to TRBD2. V lost 8 bases to trimming and J lost 1 base; unmatched junction nucleotides: 6. Germline-derived CDR1 and CDR2 are MNHEY and SMNVEV (reference sequence). The CDR3 runs to 16 residues.

The chain joins TRBV5-1 to TRBJ1-5, with D perhaps TRBD1 (5 bases). This CDR3 has 15 amino acids. CDR1 and CDR2 from the germline V gene are SGHRS and YFSETQ. V lost 0 bases and J 3 bases, leaving 10 bases between the germline ends. The chain's CDR3 is CASSLDSGPNQPQHF. The CDR3 DNA reads as TGCGCCAGCAGCTTGGATTCAGGGCCCAATCAGCCCCAGCATTTT. Combining the CDR3 with reference TRBV5-1 and TRBJ1-5 gives the whole variable domain KAGVTQTPRYLIKTRGQQVTLSCSPISGHRSVSWYQQTPGQGLQFLFEYFSETQRNKGNFPGRFSGRQFSNSRSEMNVSTLELGDSALYLCASSLDSGPNQPQHFGDGTRLSIL.

The chain recombines TRBV6-2 or TRBV6-3 with TRBJ2-1; 14 bases align to TRBD2. The CDR3 is made up of 18 amino acids. V shed 2 bases and J 0 bases; nucleotides not matched to a gene: 3. The germline gives CDR1 MNHEY, CDR2 SVGEGT. Here the CDR3 reads CASSYGGLAGVSYNEQFF. The CDR3 coding sequence is TGTGCCAGCAGTTACGGGGGACTAGCGGGAGTCTCCTACAATGAGCAGTTCTTC.

The rearrangement links TRBV2 to TRBJ2-3, with 9 bases aligning to TRBD2. Germline V gene data show CDR1 as SNHLY and CDR2 as FYNNEI. Losses at the gene ends were 5 bases for V and 2 bases for J; bases not matched to a gene: 5. The CDR3 extends over 15 amino acids. The CDR3: CASSSLAGPTDTQYF. The DNA for the CDR3 is TGTGCCAGCAGTTCTCTAGCGGGACCCACAGATACGCAGTATTTT.

V and J are TRBV29-1 and TRBJ2-7, with 9 positions matching TRBD1. V lost 4 bases to trimming and J lost 0 bases; unmatched junction nucleotides: 7. The CDR3 totals 15 residues. Germline V gene sequence: CDR1 SQVTM, CDR2 ANQGSEA. In DNA, the CDR3 is TGCAGCGTTGCACGAACAGGGGGCTTCTCCTACGAGCAGTACTTC. This sequence encodes CSVARTGGFSYEQYF.

V is TRBV27 and J is TRBJ2-7; 9 bases map to TRBD1. CDR3 length equals 17 residues. V shed 5 bases, J shed 2 bases, and the junction held 13 bases outside the gene matches. In germline, CDR1 is MNHEY, CDR2 SMNVEV (reference sequence). CDR3 coding DNA: TGTGCCAGCAGTCCCCGCCCGGGACAGGGAAGTACCTACGAGCAGTACTTC. It is translated as CASSPRPGQGSTYEQYF.

This clone was counted many times. J is TRBJ1-5 and V is TRBV29-1, with 8 bases aligning to TRBD1. Trimming took 4 bases from V and 9 from J; bases not matched to a gene: 8. Germline CDR1 reads SQVTM; CDR2 reads ANQGSEA. The CDR3 spans 13 residues. In nucleotides, the CDR3 is TGCAGCGTTGCGGACAGGGACTGGGCGCCCCAGCATTTT. It yields the protein CSVADRDWAPQHF.

This clone has a handful of counts. V usage is TRBV6-6 and J usage is TRBJ2-5, with D hard to call. CDR1 and CDR2 from the germline V gene are MNHNY and SVGAGI (reference sequence). CDR3 length: 12 amino acids. V lost 6 bases and J lost 5, with 10 bases in between. Here the CDR3 reads CASSPNLETQYF. CDR3 DNA sequence: TGTGCCAGCAGCCCAAATTTGGAGACCCAGTACTTC.

The chain combines TRBV2 with TRBJ2-5, with 8 bases that match TRBD1. The CDR3 contains 13 residues. The junction had 5 bases not matched to a gene; V was cut back by 6 bases and J by 5 bases. Germline-derived CDR1 and CDR2 are SNHLY and FYNNEI. This CDR3 is CASSGTGGETQYF. In nucleotides, the CDR3 is TGTGCCAGCAGCGGGACAGGTGGGGAGACCCAGTACTTC.

This clone was seen a handful of times. The chain combines TRBV19 with TRBJ1-1, with D hard to call. CDR3 length: 12 amino acids. The germline V and J ends were trimmed by 9 bases and 1 base, with 9 bases remaining between them. Germline V lookup: CDR1 LNHDA, CDR2 SQIVND (reference sequence). Here the CDR3 DNA reads TGTGCCAGCTATCGACAGAACACTGAAGCTTTCTTT. As protein: CASYRQNTEAFF. Based on the CDR3 plus reference TRBV19 and TRBJ1-1, the full variable domain is DGGITQSPKYLFRKEGQNVTLSCEQNLNHDAMYWYRQDPGQGLRLIYYSQIVNDFQKGDIAEGYSVSREKKESFPLTVTSAQKNPTAFYLCASYRQNTEAFFGQGTRLTVV.

J is TRBJ2-1 and V is TRBV7-3; 9 positions match TRBD1. CDR3 length: 17 amino acids. The V segment lost 1 base and the J segment 2 bases; nucleotides outside the gene matches: 6. Germline V lookup: CDR1 SGHTA, CDR2 FQGTGA. The CDR3 nucleotides are TGTGCCAGCAGCTTAATTACGGGACAGGGCCCCTACAATGAGCAGTTCTTC. Translating it yields CASSLITGQGPYNEQFF. Supplemented by reference TRBV7-3 and TRBJ2-1, the full variable domain reads GAGVSQTPSNKVTEKGKYVELRCDPISGHTALYWYRQSLGQGPEFLIYFQGTGAADDSGLPNDRFFAVRPEGSVSTLKIQRTERGDSAVYLCASSLITGQGPYNEQFFGPGTRLTVL.

The chain combines TRBV28 with TRBJ1-2; D is perhaps TRBD1 (5 bases). The CDR3 sequence is 13 residues long. Per the germline V gene, CDR1 is MDHEN and CDR2 is SYDVKM. V lost 5 bases and J lost 4, with 11 bases in between. CDR3 loop: CASSQGQVYGYTF. The DNA of the CDR3 is TGTGCCAGCAGTCAGGGCCAGGTCTATGGCTACACCTTC.

This clone was counted a few times. V usage is TRBV11-3 and J usage is TRBJ2-5; TRBD2 is a possible D gene (6 bases). CDR3 length: 13 residues. The V end was cut by 2 bases, the J end by 4 bases, with 8 bases between. Germline V gives CDR1 SGHNT, CDR2 YENEEA. CDR3 nucleotides: TGTGCCAGCAGCTTAAGACTAGGAGAGACCCAGTACTTC. Protein product: CASSLRLGETQYF.

The chain carries TRBV6-5 and TRBJ1-2, with TRBD1 matching 8 bases. V shed 0 bases and J 4 bases; nucleotides not matched to a gene: 7. Germline V gene sequence: CDR1 MNHEY, CDR2 SVGAGI. CDR3 length: 16 residues. The CDR3 coding sequence is TGTGCCAGCAGTTACTCGGACAGGGCCACGATCTATGGCTACACCTTC. Encoded protein: CASSYSDRATIYGYTF.

This rearrangement joins TRBV7-3 to TRBJ2-1, with TRBD1 as a possible D gene (5 bases). Trimming cost V 5 bases and J 6 bases, with 8 bases left between them. The V gene's germline CDR1 is SGHTA and CDR2 FQGTGA. The CDR3 totals 12 residues. The CDR3 loop is CASSLRGNEQFF. CDR3 nucleotide sequence: TGTGCCAGCAGCCTTAGGGGCAATGAGCAGTTCTTC. The whole variable domain, filled in from reference TRBV7-3 and TRBJ2-1, reads GAGVSQTPSNKVTEKGKYVELRCDPISGHTALYWYRQSLGQGPEFLIYFQGTGAADDSGLPNDRFFAVRPEGSVSTLKIQRTERGDSAVYLCASSLRGNEQFFGPGTRLTVL.

The chain carries TRBV19 and TRBJ2-1, with D perhaps TRBD2 (6 bases). Germline V CDR1 and CDR2: LNHDA, SQIVND (reference sequence). V was pared by 10 bases and J by 0 bases, with 16 bases between. CDR3 length equals 15 residues. The CDR3 sequence is CATSLLASSYNEQFF. The CDR3 nucleotides read TGTGCCACCTCACTTCTAGCGAGCTCCTACAATGAGCAGTTCTTC.